This T cell receptor (beta chain) was profiled in a study of cytomegalovirus exposure and HLA in healthy donors. Germline-derived CDR1 and CDR2 are MNHNS and SASEGT. The CDR3 loop spans 14 amino acids. Trimming removed 4 bases at V and 4 bases at J, with 10 bases between. The PCR ran on 60 Vbeta and 13 Jbeta primers. Using immunoSEQ multiplex PCR, the repertoire was profiled, and TCRdb retains in-frame clones only, with some absent. Counted here are 150,000 to 200,000 clones, 84% occurring once; the ten biggest clones make up 1% to 1.5%. Points from the study as a whole: Evidence from a later analysis indicated that most CMV-associated TCR beta chains looked HLA-restricted. There were under 200 TCR beta chains listed as cytomegalovirus-associated.

This clone has a single count. Antigen specificity is unknown. The V and J genes are TRBV6-1 and TRBJ2-2, with no clear D. Sequenced sample: PBMCs. The TCR was taken from a girl aged 2-10 years in good health and CMV-seropositive. Here the CDR3 DNA reads TGTGCCAGCAGTGGGGTACCTAGCACCGGGGAGCTGTTTTTT. Protein sequence: CASSGVPSTGELFF.